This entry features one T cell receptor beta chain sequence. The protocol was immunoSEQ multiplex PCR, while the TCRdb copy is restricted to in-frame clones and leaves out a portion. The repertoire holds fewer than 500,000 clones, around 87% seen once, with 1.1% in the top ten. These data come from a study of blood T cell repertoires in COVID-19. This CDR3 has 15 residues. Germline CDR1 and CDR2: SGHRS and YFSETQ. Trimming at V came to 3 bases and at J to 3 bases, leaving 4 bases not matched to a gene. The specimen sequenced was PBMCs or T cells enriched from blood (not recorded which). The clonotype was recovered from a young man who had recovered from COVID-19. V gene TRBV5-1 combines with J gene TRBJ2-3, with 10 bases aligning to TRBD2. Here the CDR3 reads CASSWASGRTDTQYF. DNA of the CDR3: TGCGCCAGCAGCTGGGCTAGCGGGAGAACAGATACGCAGTATTTT.